These T cell receptor beta chains were read from a single sample in a study of blood T cell repertoires in COVID-19. Assay used: immunoSEQ multiplex PCR; TCRdb lists only in-frame clones, some missing. The sample holds some 120,000 clones, over 75% seen once. Source material: peripheral blood. These receptor sequences come from a man aged 80 or over with active or convalescent COVID-19. The CDR3 runs from the conserved cysteine through the conserved F or W. A D gene is named only where the DNA matches it firmly. Rows give clone size only sometimes, using once, few, many, or a class for an expanded clone.

CDR3nt: TGTGCCAGCAGTTACCGGGACAGGGAGTACGAGCAGTACTTC
CDR3aa: CASSYRDREYEQYF
d_gene: TRBD1
v_gene: TRBV27
abundance: NA
j_gene: TRBJ2-7

CDR3nt: TGCGCCAGCAGCCGATACCTATTTAAACAGGGAACTAATGAAAAACTGTTTTTT
CDR3aa: CASSRYLFKQGTNEKLFF
d_gene: NA
v_gene: TRBV4-1
abundance: few
j_gene: TRBJ1-4

CDR3nt: TGCGCCAGCAGCGAAGGGGTCTATGGCTACACCTTC
CDR3aa: CASSEGVYGYTF
d_gene: NA
v_gene: TRBV5-1
abundance: NA
j_gene: TRBJ1-2

CDR3nt: TGTGCCAGCACCACCCCGGGACAGTCGTACGAGCAGTACTTC
CDR3aa: CASTTPGQSYEQYF
d_gene: TRBD1
v_gene: TRBV28
abundance: NA
j_gene: TRBJ2-7

CDR3nt: TGTGCCAGCAGCCTCGGGACAGCCTACGGCAATGAGCAGTTCTTC
CDR3aa: CASSLGTAYGNEQFF
d_gene: TRBD1
v_gene: TRBV7-8
abundance: NA
j_gene: TRBJ2-1

CDR3nt: TGTGCCAGCCTCGACAGGGATGAAAACATTCAGTACTTC
CDR3aa: CASLDRDENIQYF
d_gene: TRBD1
v_gene: TRBV5-5
abundance: NA
j_gene: TRBJ2-4

CDR3nt: TGTGCCACCAGCAGCCTTCCTAGTTGGGAGCAGTACTTC
CDR3aa: CATSSLPSWEQYF
d_gene: NA
v_gene: TRBV15
abundance: NA
j_gene: TRBJ2-7

CDR3nt: TGTGCTAGTGGTTTGGTACGGGGACATCCCCAAGAGACCCAGTACTTC
CDR3aa: CASGLVRGHPQETQYF
d_gene: NA
v_gene: TRBV12-5
abundance: NA
j_gene: TRBJ2-5

CDR3nt: TGCGCCAGCAGGGATACCGGGACAGGGTTAAGGGAAGCTTTCTTT
CDR3aa: CASRDTGTGLREAFF
d_gene: TRBD1
v_gene: TRBV4-1
abundance: once
j_gene: TRBJ1-1

CDR3nt: TGTGCCAGTACCACGGGACAGCTTAGAGTGGGGACTGAAGCTTTCTTT
CDR3aa: CASTTGQLRVGTEAFF
d_gene: TRBD1
v_gene: TRBV19
abundance: NA
j_gene: TRBJ1-1

CDR3nt: TGTGCCAGTAGTCCGAGACAATCGGGAAACACCATATATTTT
CDR3aa: CASSPRQSGNTIYF
d_gene: NA
v_gene: TRBV19
abundance: NA
j_gene: TRBJ1-3

CDR3nt: TGTGCCAGTAGTGTACGTCAAAACAGGGGCGAAACTGAAGCTTTCTTT
CDR3aa: CASSVRQNRGETEAFF
d_gene: TRBD1
v_gene: TRBV19
abundance: NA
j_gene: TRBJ1-1

CDR3nt: TGTGCCAGTAGTATACAGGCGTACTCTGGAAACACCATATATTTT
CDR3aa: CASSIQAYSGNTIYF
d_gene: NA
v_gene: TRBV19
abundance: NA
j_gene: TRBJ1-3

CDR3nt: TGCGCCAGCAGTCGTCCGGGACAGTCTTATTCACCCCTCCACTTT
CDR3aa: CASSRPGQSYSPLHF
d_gene: TRBD1
v_gene: TRBV23-1
abundance: NA
j_gene: TRBJ1-6

CDR3nt: TGTGCCAGCAGCCCCCTGGCAGGGGGCATGGGCAATCAGCCCCAGCATTTT
CDR3aa: CASSPLAGGMGNQPQHF
d_gene: TRBD1
v_gene: TRBV4-2
abundance: NA
j_gene: TRBJ1-5

CDR3nt: TGTGCCAGCAGTTACTGGAGAGGGGGCAGGGGCACTGAAGCTTTCTTT
CDR3aa: CASSYWRGGRGTEAFF
d_gene: TRBD1
v_gene: TRBV6-6
abundance: NA
j_gene: TRBJ1-1

CDR3nt: TGCGCCGAAACGAGGGTTTCGCAGGAGACCCAGTACTTC
CDR3aa: CAETRVSQETQYF
d_gene: NA
v_gene: TRBV5-1
abundance: NA
j_gene: TRBJ2-5

CDR3nt: TGTGCCAGCAGCTTTTCAGGGGGTATTACTAACTATGGCTACACCTTC
CDR3aa: CASSFSGGITNYGYTF
d_gene: TRBD1
v_gene: TRBV7-2
abundance: NA
j_gene: TRBJ1-2

CDR3nt: TGTGCCTGGGGGTGGGTACAGTCACCCCTCCACTTT
CDR3aa: CAWGWVQSPLHF
d_gene: NA
v_gene: TRBV30
abundance: NA
j_gene: TRBJ1-6

CDR3nt: TGTGCCAGCAGCCAAAAGGGACAGGGAGAAACCGGGGAGCTGTTTTTT
CDR3aa: CASSQKGQGETGELFF
d_gene: TRBD1
v_gene: TRBV3-1/TRBV3-2
abundance: NA
j_gene: TRBJ2-2

CDR3nt: TGTGCCACCCAGAACCCACAGGGGATTCGCAATGAGCAGTTCTTC
CDR3aa: CATQNPQGIRNEQFF
d_gene: TRBD1
v_gene: TRBV24-1
abundance: NA
j_gene: TRBJ2-1

CDR3nt: TGTGCCACCCGACCGATGGGGGGTGGTGATCCAGATACGCAGTATTTT
CDR3aa: CATRPMGGGDPDTQYF
d_gene: NA
v_gene: TRBV15
abundance: NA
j_gene: TRBJ2-3

CDR3nt: TGTGCCAGTAGTATAGACAACGCGCAGGGTAGGAGTCAGCCCCAGCATTTT
CDR3aa: CASSIDNAQGRSQPQHF
d_gene: NA
v_gene: TRBV19
abundance: NA
j_gene: TRBJ1-5

CDR3nt: TGTGCCACCAGCAGAGATGGCGGAGCGGGAGGCTACAATGAGCAGTTCTTC
CDR3aa: CATSRDGGAGGYNEQFF
d_gene: TRBD2
v_gene: TRBV15
abundance: NA
j_gene: TRBJ2-1

CDR3nt: TGTGCCAGCAGTTTCCAGAGAGGGGGCTACACCTTC
CDR3aa: CASSFQRGGYTF
d_gene: NA
v_gene: TRBV2
abundance: once
j_gene: TRBJ1-2

CDR3nt: TGTGCCAGCAGCGGCACCGGGACAGGGCGATTCAATGAGCAGTTCTTC
CDR3aa: CASSGTGTGRFNEQFF
d_gene: TRBD1
v_gene: TRBV2
abundance: NA
j_gene: TRBJ2-1

CDR3nt: TGTGCCAGCTCACCAAGGGTTGACAGGGGCAGTCATTCACCCCTCCACTTT
CDR3aa: CASSPRVDRGSHSPLHF
d_gene: TRBD1
v_gene: TRBV18
abundance: NA
j_gene: TRBJ1-6

CDR3nt: TGTGCCAGCAGACTTACAGCTAGCTTGGAGACCCAGTACTTC
CDR3aa: CASRLTASLETQYF
d_gene: NA
v_gene: TRBV6-5
abundance: NA
j_gene: TRBJ2-5

CDR3nt: TGTGCCAGCAGGTACAGGGTCAGGGAAGCTTTCTTT
CDR3aa: CASRYRVREAFF
d_gene: NA
v_gene: TRBV5-8
abundance: NA
j_gene: TRBJ1-1

CDR3nt: TGTGCCAGCAGCTCACAGGTAGATAACCGGGGACTAGCGGGGGACAATGAGCAGTTCTTC
CDR3aa: CASSSQVDNRGLAGDNEQFF
d_gene: TRBD2
v_gene: TRBV7-3
abundance: NA
j_gene: TRBJ2-1

CDR3nt: TGTGCCAGTAGTATCGACAGGGGGCGGTACACTGAAGCTTTCTTT
CDR3aa: CASSIDRGRYTEAFF
d_gene: TRBD1
v_gene: TRBV19
abundance: NA
j_gene: TRBJ1-1

CDR3nt: TGTGCCAGCGGGTGGACTAGCGGAGGGAGTAGCACAGATACGCAGTATTTT
CDR3aa: CASGWTSGGSSTDTQYF
d_gene: TRBD2
v_gene: TRBV9
abundance: NA
j_gene: TRBJ2-3

CDR3nt: TGTGCCAGCAGCCCGCGGGTTGATTCACCCCTCCACTTT
CDR3aa: CASSPRVDSPLHF
d_gene: NA
v_gene: TRBV11-2
abundance: few
j_gene: TRBJ1-6

CDR3nt: TGTGCCAGCCAACAGGGGGTCTCTGGAAACACCATATATTTT
CDR3aa: CASQQGVSGNTIYF
d_gene: TRBD1
v_gene: TRBV6-5
abundance: NA
j_gene: TRBJ1-3